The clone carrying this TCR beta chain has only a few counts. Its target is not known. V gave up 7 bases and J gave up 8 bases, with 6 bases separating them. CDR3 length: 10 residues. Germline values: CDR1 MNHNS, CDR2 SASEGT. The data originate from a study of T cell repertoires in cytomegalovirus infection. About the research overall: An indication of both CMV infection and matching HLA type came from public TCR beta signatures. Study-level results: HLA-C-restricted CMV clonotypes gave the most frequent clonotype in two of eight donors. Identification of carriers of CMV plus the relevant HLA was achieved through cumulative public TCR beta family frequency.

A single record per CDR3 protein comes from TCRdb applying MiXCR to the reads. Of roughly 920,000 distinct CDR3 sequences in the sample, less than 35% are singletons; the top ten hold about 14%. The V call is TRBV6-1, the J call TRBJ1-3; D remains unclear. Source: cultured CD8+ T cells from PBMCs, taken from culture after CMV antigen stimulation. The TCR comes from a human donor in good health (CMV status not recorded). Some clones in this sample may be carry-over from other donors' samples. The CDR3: CASIGDTIYF. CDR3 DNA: TGTGCCAGCATCGGGGACACCATATATTTT.